This is a list of T cell receptor beta chains from one sample in a study of T cell responses to AZD1222 COVID-19 vaccine. Libraries were prepared by immunoSEQ multiplex PCR; TCRdb keeps only in-frame clonotypes and omits some of them. Here the sample spans about 97,000 clones, 90% being singletons. Sequenced material: peripheral blood, taken on day 0 of AZD1222 vaccination. These receptors came from an adult in good health. Both conserved end residues are part of each CDR3. Each record gives: D gene, V gene, J gene, clone size, CDR3 DNA, CDR3 protein. The D gene is left open where the match is weak. Rows may omit the clone size; those that give it use once, few, many or a size class.

-	TRBV6-4	TRBJ1-1	-	TGTGCCAGCAGCCCAGATCGAGTGGTAGCTTTCTTT	CASSPDRVVAFF
-	TRBV12-3/TRBV12-4	TRBJ1-3	-	TGTGCCAGCAGATCGCGAAACACCATATATTTT	CASRSRNTIYF
-	TRBV12-3/TRBV12-4	TRBJ2-5	-	TGTGCCAGCAGTTTAAGGGGGAAGACCCAGTACTTC	CASSLRGKTQYF
-	TRBV2	TRBJ2-2	-	TGTGCCAGCAGTGAAGTGGCAGTAAACACCGGGGAGCTGTTTTTT	CASSEVAVNTGELFF
-	TRBV5-1	TRBJ1-1	-	TGCGCCAGCAGCCTCACCTACAGGAACACTGAAGCTTTCTTT	CASSLTYRNTEAFF
TRBD1	TRBV5-1	TRBJ1-4	-	TGCGCCAGCAGCTTCGCAGGGGGCAATGAAAAACTGTTTTTT	CASSFAGGNEKLFF
-	TRBV6-2/TRBV6-3	TRBJ1-5	-	TGTGCCAGCAGTACACTCAGGGGCCCGCTCAATCAGCCCCAGCATTTT	CASSTLRGPLNQPQHF
-	TRBV4-2	TRBJ2-3	-	TGTGCCAGCAGCCAAGCTCTTGCTAGCACAGATACGCAGTATTTT	CASSQALASTDTQYF
-	TRBV11-2	TRBJ2-7	-	TGTGCCAGCAGCTACGGCCTCAGAAACACAGGGACTCCCTACGAGCAGTACTTC	CASSYGLRNTGTPYEQYF
TRBD1	TRBV19	TRBJ1-1	-	TGTGCCAGTAGTCTGGACAGGGGGAGCACTGAAGCTTTCTTT	CASSLDRGSTEAFF
-	TRBV7-2	TRBJ1-5	-	TGTGCCAGCAGCTGGGGTAGCGGTAGCAATCAGCCCCAGCATTTT	CASSWGSGSNQPQHF
-	TRBV19	TRBJ2-7	-	TGTGCCAGTAGTGATACCCCGCTCGGTGAGCAGTACTTC	CASSDTPLGEQYF
-	TRBV5-1	TRBJ2-7	-	TGCGCCAGCAGCAAGACTGGCGGTTTCTACTACGAGCAGTACTTC	CASSKTGGFYYEQYF
-	TRBV13	TRBJ2-1	-	TGTGCCAGCAGCTTAAGAAGGACTTTCTCCTACAATGAGCAGTTCTTC	CASSLRRTFSYNEQFF
-	TRBV5-6	TRBJ1-5	-	TGTGCCAGCAGCTTCCAGGGGAATCAGCCCCAGCATTTT	CASSFQGNQPQHF
-	TRBV10-3	TRBJ1-6	-	TGTGCCATCAGTGTTGAGAAAAATTCACCCCTCCACTTT	CAISVEKNSPLHF
-	TRBV4-1	TRBJ1-6	-	TGCGCCAGCAGCCAAGCCCCGAATCCACCCCTCCACTTT	CASSQAPNPPLHF
-	TRBV19	TRBJ1-2	-	TGTGCCAGTGGGTATGGCTACACCTTC	CASGYGYTF
-	TRBV6-5	TRBJ1-1	-	TGTGCCAGCAGGACTTCACGAGACACTGAAGCTTTCTTT	CASRTSRDTEAFF
-	TRBV19	TRBJ1-2	-	TGTGCCAGTAGCTCGGCCGGGGTATATGGCTACACCTTC	CASSSAGVYGYTF
TRBD1	TRBV5-6	TRBJ1-6	-	TGTGCCAGCAGCCGCAGGGGGTTAGATTCACCCCTCCACTTT	CASSRRGLDSPLHF
TRBD2	TRBV9	TRBJ2-7	-	TGTGCCAGCAGCCCGAGACCGGGAGCGGGGAACTACGAGCAGTACTTC	CASSPRPGAGNYEQYF
-	TRBV10-3	TRBJ2-1	once	TGTGCCATCAGACAGAGTCAAGGTGAGCAGTTCTTC	CAIRQSQGEQFF
-	TRBV28	TRBJ1-2	-	TGTGCCAGCAGTCCCGGGAAGGCTTATGGCTACACCTTC	CASSPGKAYGYTF
TRBD1	TRBV6-6	TRBJ1-5	-	TGTGCCAGCCGACAGGGGACGAAGCCCCAGCATTTT	CASRQGTKPQHF
TRBD1	TRBV7-8	TRBJ1-5	-	TGTGCCAGCAGCCCGTTCAGGACAGGGGGCTCCTATCAGCCCCAGCATTTT	CASSPFRTGGSYQPQHF
-	TRBV19	TRBJ1-1	-	TGTGCCAGTAGTTCGGTCTTCACTGAAGCTTTCTTT	CASSSVFTEAFF
-	TRBV30	TRBJ1-4	-	TGTGCCTGGAGTGCGCCCAGCCGGCCTGGGGAAAAACTGTTTTTT	CAWSAPSRPGEKLFF
TRBD1	TRBV28	TRBJ2-1	-	TGTGCCAGCAGGGGGACAGGGGGTTACAATGAGCAGTTCTTC	CASRGTGGYNEQFF
-	TRBV5-5	TRBJ1-5	few	TGTGCCAGCAGCTCCCTAGGGGGATATAGCAATCAGCCCCAGCATTTT	CASSSLGGYSNQPQHF
-	TRBV7-8	TRBJ2-2	-	TGTGCCAGCAGCTTTTGGATCATGAACACCGGGGAGCTGTTTTTT	CASSFWIMNTGELFF
-	TRBV25-1	TRBJ2-5	-	TGTGCCAGCAGCCCACTAAACAGAGAACAGTACCAAGAGACCCAGTACTTC	CASSPLNREQYQETQYF
TRBD1	TRBV5-1	TRBJ2-3	-	TGCGCCAGCAGCCGACAGGGAACCACAGATACGCAGTATTTT	CASSRQGTTDTQYF
TRBD1	TRBV14	TRBJ2-5	-	TGTGCCAGCAGCCATAGGGAAGGGGGCTGGGAGACCCAGTACTTC	CASSHREGGWETQYF
TRBD1	TRBV19	TRBJ1-2	-	TGTGCCAGTAGTATAGTCCCCCAGCCAGGGGGTTCTCATGGCTACACCTTC	CASSIVPQPGGSHGYTF
TRBD2	TRBV19	TRBJ2-3	-	TGTGCCAGTAGTATGTATGGTAGCGGGGGGGCTGTAGATACGCAGTATTTT	CASSMYGSGGAVDTQYF
TRBD1	TRBV3-1/TRBV3-2	TRBJ1-5	-	TGTGCCAGCAGCTACCGACAGGGAGGACAGCCCCAGCATTTT	CASSYRQGGQPQHF
-	TRBV5-1	TRBJ2-3	-	TGCGCCAGCAGCTCTGGGAGTTGGAGCACAGATACGCAGTATTTT	CASSSGSWSTDTQYF
TRBD1	TRBV7-6	TRBJ2-2	-	TGTGCCAGCAGCTTAGTTGCTTGGGACAGGGTTTCCGGGGAGCTGTTTTTT	CASSLVAWDRVSGELFF
-	TRBV29-1	TRBJ2-1	-	TGCAGCCTGATAAGTGGGAGAAACAATGAGCAGTTCTTC	CSLISGRNNEQFF
-	TRBV7-2	TRBJ1-2	-	TGTGCCAGCAGTCAGGACAGCAACTATGGCTACACCTTC	CASSQDSNYGYTF